This T cell receptor beta chain was found in a study of shared clonotypes between healthy human individuals. General observations from the study: Sharing across a few donors was seen in 5% to 5.5% of naive CD4 clonotypes.

On this clone: Its antigen is still unknown. One end of the junction does not line up with germline, which may come from a read error.

The CDR3 has 14 residues. The germline V gene encodes CDR1 MGHDK and CDR2 SYGVNS. Across several immunoSEQ plates, the genomic DNA of each subset was split evenly. The protocol was immunoSEQ multiplex PCR, while the TCRdb copy is restricted to in-frame clones and leaves out a portion. The table includes about 2.3 million clones, around 92% detected once. Splitting of CD4+ cells produced CD45RA+ naive and CD45RA-negative memory subsets. This chain connects TRBV25-1 to TRBJ1-1; no clear D gene. The receptor was derived from a man aged 18 to 29 in good health. Some clones in this sample may be carry-over from other donors' samples. The sequenced sample consisted of naive CD4+ T cells from PBMCs. As to subset: CD45RA+ positively selected. DNA for the CDR3: TGTGCCAGCAGTGATCCCAGGAAGAACACTGAAGCTCTCTTT. Amino acid sequence: CASSDPRKNTEALF.